The 25 T cell receptor beta chains listed next were all sequenced from one sample in a study of CD8+ T cells in alopecia areata. Treatment reported: oral pan-JAK inhibitor, 5-10 mg twice daily. RNA extraction was followed by reverse transcription into cDNA, which acted as the sequencing template. Some clones are missing from TCRdb's copy, which holds only in-frame ones; the method was immunoSEQ multiplex PCR. The repertoire holds under 200,000 clones, with around 59% as singletons. The sequencing used CD4+ T cells sorted from blood, collected at week 24, from a patient treated with tofacitinib. Every receptor here comes from a human donor with alopecia areata.

V is TRBV9 and J is TRBJ2-2; 8 positions agree with TRBD1. V trimming: 2 bases; J trimming: 1 base; junction bases outside the gene matches: 4. Per germline, CDR1 SGDLS and CDR2 YYNGEE. This CDR3 region has 16 residues. CDR3 in amino acids: CASSVRTGMNTGELFF. In nucleotides, the CDR3 is TGTGCCAGCAGCGTTCGGACAGGGATGAACACCGGGGAGCTGTTTTTT.

The chain joins TRBV5-6 to TRBJ2-2; D perhaps matches TRBD2 (7 bases). The CDR3 has 17 amino acids. V lost 4 bases, J lost 4 bases, and 20 bases lay in between. Germline CDR1 and CDR2: SGHDT and YYEEEE. The CDR3 coding sequence is TGTGCCAGCAGCAATCCTACAGGGAGGGTTCGCACCGGGGAGCTGTTTTTT. Protein sequence: CASSNPTGRVRTGELFF.

This clone was seen a handful of times. The V call is TRBV10-3, the J call TRBJ2-3; maybe TRBD1 (6 bases). V lost 11 bases to trimming and J lost 3 bases, with 12 bases between them. The CDR3 totals 12 residues. The germline CDR1 and CDR2 sequences are ENHRY and SYGVKD. The CDR3 sequence: CAVGQNTDTQYF. DNA of the CDR3: TGTGCCGTCGGACAGAATACAGATACGCAGTATTTT.

The chain employs TRBV23-1 and TRBJ2-4; the D gene is possibly TRBD1 (6 bases). TRBV23-1 qualifies as an ORF whose function is uncertain. The V end lost 2 bases, the J end lost 1 base, and 15 bases lay between the germline ends. The CDR3 consists of 17 residues. CDR3 amino acids: CASSQSQGMFAKNIQYF. The CDR3, as DNA: TGCGCCAGCAGTCAAAGTCAGGGGATGTTTGCCAAAAACATTCAGTACTTC.

The CDR3 sequence: CASSQDPQRNTIYF. CDR3 nucleotides: TGCGCCAGCAGCCAAGATCCGCAGAGGAACACCATATATTTT. The gene calls are TRBV4-1 and TRBJ1-3; D is unresolved. Germline CDR1 MGHRA, CDR2 YSYEKL. The CDR3 has 14 amino acids. V gave up 0 bases and J gave up 7 bases, with 10 bases separating them.

This sequence joins TRBV30 and TRBJ1-1, with D possibly being TRBD1 (5 bases). V lost 2 bases and J lost 2, with 12 bases in between. The CDR3 is made up of 14 amino acids. Germline assignment: CDR1 GTSNPN and CDR2 SVGIG (reference sequence). As DNA, the CDR3 is TGTGCCTGGAGTCAAGGACAACTTAACACTGAAGCTTTCTTT. This gives the protein CAWSQGQLNTEAFF.

This chain links TRBV6-1 with TRBJ2-3; no clear D. This CDR3 has 13 amino acids. Germline values: CDR1 MNHNS, CDR2 SASEGT. Trimming cost V 1 base and J 3 bases, with 5 bases left between them. This CDR3 is CASSEGQTDTQYF. The CDR3 bases are TGTGCCAGCAGTGAAGGGCAGACAGATACGCAGTATTTT.

The rearrangement joins TRBV2 to TRBJ2-3; TRBD1 matches at 10 bases. This CDR3 has 15 amino acids. V shed 3 bases and J 1 base; nucleotides not matched to a gene: 1. Germline values: CDR1 SNHLY, CDR2 FYNNEI. The CDR3 loop is CASSDGTGGTDTQYF. The CDR3 DNA reads TGTGCCAGCAGTGACGGGACAGGGGGCACAGATACGCAGTATTTT.

This CDR3 is CATSREGRTGLPYEQYF. CDR3 DNA: TGTGCCACCAGCAGAGAAGGTAGGACAGGGTTGCCCTACGAGCAGTACTTC. V is TRBV15 and J is TRBJ2-7; TRBD1 agrees at 8 bases. Trimming removed 0 bases from V and 2 bases from J; junction bases left unmatched: 9. CDR1 and CDR2 (germline): LNHNV, YYDKDF (reference sequence). This CDR3 has 17 residues.

This clone has at least ten counts. The sample holds other DNA sequences that translate to the same CDR3. This chain connects TRBV28 to TRBJ2-2; D gene ambiguous. CDR1 is MDHEN and CDR2 is SYDVKM in the germline V gene. V was clipped by 6 bases and J by 2 bases, with 10 bases between them. The CDR3 is 14 amino acids. Here the CDR3 reads CASSQPTNTGELFF. The CDR3 DNA reads TGTGCCAGCAGCCAACCCACTAACACCGGGGAGCTGTTTTTT.

This clone appeared a few times. This chain connects TRBV29-1 to TRBJ1-5; the D gene is possibly TRBD1 (6 bases). Germline V gene lookup returns CDR1 SQVTM and CDR2 ANQGSEA. The CDR3 sequence is 14 residues long. V was shortened by 5 bases and J by 2 bases, with 13 bases between the two germline ends. CDR3 sequence (DNA): TGCAGCGTTCGAGAGGGGGACCGCAATCAGCCCCAGCATTTT. Its protein is CSVREGDRNQPQHF. The entire variable domain, with the rest obtained from reference TRBV29-1 and TRBJ1-5, is as follows: SAVISQKPSRDICQRGTSLTIQCQVDSQVTMMFWYRQQPGQSLTLIATANQGSEATYESGFVIDKFPISRPNLTFSTLTVSNMSPEDSSIYLCSVREGDRNQPQHFGDGTRLSIL.

The chain uses TRBV30 and TRBJ1-1; no clear D gene. V dropped 4 bases and J dropped 10 bases, with 13 bases sitting between them. This CDR3 has 11 amino acids. The germline V gene has CDR1 GTSNPN and CDR2 SVGIG (reference sequence). The CDR3 reads CAWKLGLGAFF. The CDR3 DNA is TGTGCCTGGAAATTGGGCTTAGGAGCTTTCTTT.

As regards this clone: This same CDR3 is encoded by further DNA sequences in the sample. This chain joins TRBV7-9 and TRBJ2-3; D is uncertain. The length of the CDR3 is 12 residues. Germline loops: CDR1 SEHNR, CDR2 FQNEAQ (reference sequence). V lost 6 bases and J 2 bases, leaving 6 bases between the germline ends. The CDR3 sequence is CASSTTTDTQYF. The CDR3 DNA is TGTGCCAGCAGTACGACCACAGATACGCAGTATTTT.

Comment on this clone: Different DNA sequences within this sample yield the same CDR3. This chain links TRBV4-2 with TRBJ2-5; 7 nucleotides match TRBD2. The junction had 0 bases not matched to a gene; V was cut back by 1 base and J by 1 base. The length of the CDR3 is 14 residues. Looked up from germline, CDR1 is LGHNA and CDR2 is YNFKEQ. Here the CDR3 reads CASSQGGGQETQYF. CDR3 sequence (DNA): TGTGCCAGCAGCCAAGGGGGGGGCCAAGAGACCCAGTACTTC.

V gene TRBV30 combines with J gene TRBJ2-6; 7 bases fit TRBD1. V lost 0 bases, J lost 3 bases, and 5 bases stayed unmatched. Germline CDR1 GTSNPN, CDR2 SVGIG (reference sequence). The CDR3 is made up of 16 amino acids. This CDR3 reads CAWSVQGYFGANVLTF. CDR3 sequence (DNA): TGTGCCTGGAGTGTACAGGGGTATTTTGGGGCCAACGTCCTGACTTTC.

This chain links TRBV21-1 with TRBJ2-5; the table's D call, TRBD2, has no DNA check behind it. TRBV21-1 is noted as a pseudogene. The CDR3 is 10 residues long. In nucleotides, the CDR3 is TGTGCCAGTTACTCGTCGACCCAGTACTTC. Protein: CASYSSTQYF.

The CDR3 spells CSVSSKGRVGGYTF. As DNA, the CDR3 is TGCAGCGTTAGCTCAAAGGGGAGGGTTGGAGGCTACACCTTC. The chain has TRBV29-1 and TRBJ1-2; TRBD1 might be the D (5 bases). V shed 5 bases and J shed 8 bases, with 21 bases lying between them. In germline, CDR1 is SQVTM, CDR2 ANQGSEA. This CDR3 is 14 amino acids long. Looking up the rest from reference TRBV29-1 and TRBJ1-2 gives the full variable domain: SAVISQKPSRDICQRGTSLTIQCQVDSQVTMMFWYRQQPGQSLTLIATANQGSEATYESGFVIDKFPISRPNLTFSTLTVSNMSPEDSSIYLCSVSSKGRVGGYTFGSGTRLTVV.

This clone occurred a few times. This chain uses TRBV4-1 with TRBJ1-5, with 9 bases aligning to TRBD1. With 2 bases clipped from V and 7 bases from J, the junction kept 6 bases outside the gene matches. CDR3 length: 15 residues. Germline assignment: CDR1 MGHRA and CDR2 YSYEKL. CDR3 nucleotide sequence: TGCGCCAGCAGCCAACCCCTGGACAGGGGACAGCCCCAGCATTTT. Its translation: CASSQPLDRGQPQHF.

This chain joins TRBV29-1 and TRBJ1-1; D is perhaps TRBD1 (6 bases). From germline, CDR1 is SQVTM and CDR2 ANQGSEA. Trimming pared 2 bases from V and 0 bases from J, leaving 13 bases between. The CDR3 runs 15 residues. CDR3 region: CSVESPGTLNTEAFF. The CDR3 bases are TGCAGCGTTGAAAGCCCCGGGACACTGAACACTGAAGCTTTCTTT.

The V call is TRBV2, the J call TRBJ1-6; D call uncertain. Germline loops: CDR1 SNHLY, CDR2 FYNNEI. The V and J ends lost 0 bases and 14 bases respectively, with 5 bases between them. The CDR3 has 11 residues. The CDR3 DNA reads TGTGCCAGCAGTGAAGCAGGGACCCTCCACTTT. This sequence encodes CASSEAGTLHF.

This CDR3 is CASSQEGQGHSQETQYF. DNA for the CDR3: TGCGCCAGCAGCCAAGAGGGTCAAGGACACAGCCAAGAGACCCAGTACTTC. The V call is TRBV4-1, the J call TRBJ2-5, with D possibly TRBD1 on 5 matching bases. V dropped 0 bases and J dropped 1 base, with 15 bases sitting between them. CDR1 is MGHRA, CDR2 YSYEKL, per germline. This CDR3 comprises 17 residues.

The rearrangement joins TRBV4-2 to TRBJ1-5; no clear D. The germline CDR1 and CDR2 sequences are LGHNA and YNFKEQ. V dropped 0 bases and J dropped 1 base, with 4 bases sitting between them. The CDR3 loop spans 14 amino acids. The CDR3 loop is CASSQDSSNQPQHF. In DNA form, the CDR3 reads TGTGCCAGCAGCCAAGATTCCAGCAATCAGCCCCAGCATTTT.

J is TRBJ1-1 and V is TRBV2; D remains ambiguous. The CDR3 covers 13 residues. The germline V and J ends were trimmed by 1 base and 1 base, with 4 bases remaining between them. Looked up from germline, CDR1 is SNHLY and CDR2 is FYNNEI. The CDR3 sequence is CASSEEGNTEAFF. The CDR3 DNA reads as TGTGCCAGCAGTGAAGAGGGGAACACTGAAGCTTTCTTT. The entire variable domain, with the rest obtained from reference TRBV2 and TRBJ1-1, is as follows: EPEVTQTPSHQVTQMGQEVILRCVPISNHLYFYWYRQILGQKVEFLVSFYNNEISEKSEIFDDQFSVERPDGSNFTLKIRSTKLEDSAMYFCASSEEGNTEAFFGQGTRLTVV.

V is TRBV29-1 and J is TRBJ2-1; 7 nucleotides line up with TRBD2. The CDR3 sequence is 13 residues long. Germline CDR1 SQVTM, CDR2 ANQGSEA. J gave up 9 bases and V 4 bases, and 9 bases lay outside the gene matches. The CDR3 reads CSVGALGGVEQFF. For the CDR3, the DNA is TGCAGCGTTGGGGCGCTGGGAGGGGTTGAGCAGTTCTTC.

This rearrangement joins TRBV30 to TRBJ2-5, with D unresolved. V was shortened by 4 bases and J by 4 bases, with 10 bases between the two germline ends. This CDR3 is built from 12 residues. Germline loops: CDR1 GTSNPN, CDR2 SVGIG (reference sequence). The CDR3 DNA follows: TGTGCCTGGACGGATATGACAGAGACCCAGTACTTC. Its translation: CAWTDMTETQYF.